The 27 T cell receptor beta chains reported below all come from one sample, sequenced in a study of Tregs in tolerant kidney transplant recipients. Mixed chimerism was transient after nonmyeloablative marrow transplants from related graft donors. Data came from immunoSEQ multiplex PCR; TCRdb stores just in-frame clones and leaves some out. The repertoire holds approximately 60,000 clones, with more than 75% as singletons. The sequencing used CD4+ T cells from blood (PBMCs), collected 6 months after the transplant. The receptor source for this set is a human patient who received a combined kidney and bone marrow transplant. Some T cells may have originated in the graft donor.

The chain joins TRBV11-3 to TRBJ1-6; D remains ambiguous. The CDR3 contains 14 residues. V was clipped by 0 bases and J by 7 bases, with 7 bases between them. The germline V gene encodes CDR1 SGHNT and CDR2 YENEEA. CDR3 amino acids: CASSLDRGNSPLHF. CDR3 nucleotide sequence: TGTGCCAGCAGCTTAGATCGCGGGAATTCACCCCTCCACTTT.

The chain combines TRBV9 with TRBJ2-7; D might be TRBD2 (6 bases). The germline V gene has CDR1 SGDLS and CDR2 YYNGEE. Trimming removed 3 bases from V and 3 bases from J, with 16 bases in between. The CDR3 is 15 residues long. CDR3 coding DNA: TGTGCCAGCAGCGCGGGAGTCGGGGCGAGCTACGAGCAGTACTTC. Its protein product is CASSAGVGASYEQYF.

The chain has TRBV5-1 and TRBJ2-3, with TRBD1 matching over 8 bases. The CDR3 covers 14 residues. Germline V gives CDR1 SGHRS, CDR2 YFSETQ. Trimming cost V 2 bases and J 2 bases; bases outside gene matches: 1. The CDR3 nucleotides are TGCGCCAGCAGCTTACAGGGGGTCACAGATACGCAGTATTTT. Protein: CASSLQGVTDTQYF. Based on the CDR3 plus reference TRBV5-1 and TRBJ2-3, the full variable domain is KAGVTQTPRYLIKTRGQQVTLSCSPISGHRSVSWYQQTPGQGLQFLFEYFSETQRNKGNFPGRFSGRQFSNSRSEMNVSTLELGDSALYLCASSLQGVTDTQYFGPGTRLTVL.

About this clone itself: A read error may account for a junction end that differs from germline. This chain connects TRBV5-4 to TRBJ1-6, with a possible D match to TRBD1 (6 bases). The CDR3 is made up of 14 amino acids. The germline V gene encodes CDR1 SGHNT and CDR2 YYREEE (reference sequence). CDR3 residues: CASSLATEFATGPF. CDR3 DNA sequence: TGTGCCAGCAGCTTGGCCACCGAGTTCGCAACAGGGCCCTTT.

This rearrangement joins TRBV5-1 to TRBJ2-2; D gene unclear. This CDR3 has 14 amino acids. The ends were cut back, 0 bases at V and 4 bases at J, with 7 bases in the middle. CDR1 and CDR2 from the germline V gene are SGHRS and YFSETQ. The CDR3 bases are TGCGCCAGCAGCTTGGAAGCCGGCACCGGGGAGCTGTTTTTT. This gives the protein CASSLEAGTGELFF.

The rearrangement uses TRBV25-1 and TRBJ2-3; 12 nucleotides align to TRBD2. Germline CDR1 and CDR2: MGHDK and SYGVNS. The CDR3 extends over 17 amino acids. With V trimmed by 4 bases and J by 4 bases, 9 bases remained unmatched. CDR3 amino acids: CASSAPSGRARADTQYF. CDR3 nucleotide sequence: TGTGCCAGCAGTGCCCCTAGCGGGAGGGCGCGGGCAGATACGCAGTATTTT.

The V gene is TRBV5-6, the J gene TRBJ2-1, with TRBD2 matching over 12 bases. CDR3 size: 19 residues. CDR1 is SGHDT, CDR2 YYEEEE, per germline. V shed 0 bases, J shed 5 bases, and the junction held 12 bases outside the gene matches. CDR3: CASSLVGTSGFLHHNEQFF. The CDR3 bases are TGTGCCAGCAGCTTGGTAGGGACTAGCGGGTTCCTTCACCACAATGAGCAGTTCTTC.

The chain recombines TRBV19 with TRBJ2-3; D remains unclear. The CDR3 length is 15 residues. Germline V gives CDR1 LNHDA, CDR2 SQIVND (reference sequence). V lost 1 base, J lost 2 bases, and 10 bases lay in between. CDR3 bases: TGTGCCAGTAGTATAGGACACGCGAACACAGATACGCAGTATTTT. Protein product: CASSIGHANTDTQYF. The full variable domain, rest sourced from reference TRBV19 and TRBJ2-3, is DGGITQSPKYLFRKEGQNVTLSCEQNLNHDAMYWYRQDPGQGLRLIYYSQIVNDFQKGDIAEGYSVSREKKESFPLTVTSAQKNPTAFYLCASSIGHANTDTQYFGPGTRLTVL.

The J gene is TRBJ1-5, the V gene TRBV2; tentatively, D is TRBD1 (5 bases). This CDR3 contains 14 residues. V shed 4 bases and J shed 0 bases, with 7 bases lying between them. Germline-derived CDR1 and CDR2 are SNHLY and FYNNEI. CDR3 amino acids: CASSGGYSNQPQHF. Written as DNA, the CDR3 is TGTGCCAGCAGTGGGGGCTATAGCAATCAGCCCCAGCATTTT.

This clone turned up a few times. The chain combines TRBV11-1 with TRBJ1-4; TRBD1 aligns across 7 bases. The CDR3 runs to 13 residues. V was pared by 3 bases and J by 6 bases, with 1 base of the junction left unmatched. Germline V CDR1 and CDR2: SGHAT, FQDESV (reference sequence). The CDR3 nucleotides are TGTGCCAGCAGCTTTACAGGGGATGAAAAACTGTTTTTT. The encoded protein is CASSFTGDEKLFF.

This clone was detected once. V usage is TRBV4-3 and J usage is TRBJ1-3; weak D call: TRBD1 (5 bases). V was trimmed by 4 bases and J by 2 bases, leaving 18 bases between them. The germline V gene has CDR1 LGHNA and CDR2 YSLEER. This CDR3 spans 17 amino acids. CDR3 region: CASSLSGGDGTGNTIYF. In DNA form, the CDR3 reads TGCGCCAGCAGCCTCAGTGGCGGGGACGGGACTGGAAACACCATATATTTT.

The chain links TRBV9 to TRBJ2-2; 7 bases fit TRBD2. The J segment lost 0 bases and the V segment lost 0 bases, leaving 14 bases of the junction unmatched. This CDR3 comprises 20 residues. Germline CDR1 and CDR2: SGDLS and YYNGEE. The chain's CDR3 is CASSVGPLSGAVPNTGELFF. DNA for the CDR3: TGTGCCAGCAGCGTAGGACCTCTCAGCGGGGCCGTCCCGAACACCGGGGAGCTGTTTTTT.

This clone was counted a few times. The chain joins TRBV9 to TRBJ1-2; D gene unclear. The V and J ends lost 5 bases and 2 bases respectively, with 7 bases between them. The CDR3 sequence is 12 residues long. The germline gives CDR1 SGDLS, CDR2 YYNGEE. CDR3 in DNA: TGTGCCAGCAGGGAACAGAACTATGGCTACACCTTC. Protein sequence: CASREQNYGYTF.

This chain uses TRBV5-6 with TRBJ2-5, with 7 bases that match TRBD1. The CDR3 sequence is 15 residues long. Germline CDR1 reads SGHDT; CDR2 reads YYEEEE. Trimming cost V 4 bases and J 5 bases; bases outside gene matches: 11. CDR3 region: CASSPYRGPDETQYF. In nucleotides, the CDR3 is TGTGCCAGCAGCCCCTACAGGGGTCCCGACGAGACCCAGTACTTC.

This clone was detected once. The V gene is TRBV5-6, the J gene TRBJ2-1; unclear D gene. Trimming shortened V by 4 bases and J by 8 bases, and 10 bases separated the two germline ends. Germline V gene lookup returns CDR1 SGHDT and CDR2 YYEEEE. The CDR3 length is 12 residues. CDR3 sequence reads: CASSRRSDEQFF. Here the CDR3 DNA reads TGTGCCAGCAGCCGGCGGAGCGATGAGCAGTTCTTC.

The J gene is TRBJ1-2, the V gene TRBV29-1; tentatively, D is TRBD1 (6 bases). Trimming cost V 4 bases and J 8 bases, with 17 bases left between them. The CDR3 has 13 amino acids. Per the germline V gene, CDR1 is SQVTM and CDR2 is ANQGSEA. This CDR3 reads CSVGIVGARGYTF. The CDR3 nucleotides read TGCAGCGTTGGGATAGTGGGGGCGCGAGGCTACACCTTC.

This clone occurred a few times. The rearrangement links TRBV19 to TRBJ2-5; a weak D match, TRBD1 (7 bases). This CDR3 contains 15 residues. The germline gives CDR1 LNHDA, CDR2 SQIVND (reference sequence). V lost 5 bases and J 6 bases, leaving 19 bases between the germline ends. The CDR3 loop is CASSSTGTAAKTQYF. The CDR3 DNA is TGTGCCAGTAGTTCGACAGGGACTGCCGCAAAGACCCAGTACTTC.

The V call is TRBV11-2, the J call TRBJ2-7; 7 bases match TRBD2. CDR3 length: 18 amino acids. V lost 0 bases and J lost 0; bases outside the gene matches: 11. Germline loops: CDR1 SGHAT, CDR2 FQNNGV. CDR3 coding DNA: TGTGCCAGCAGCTTAGATCGGGCTAGCGGATTTAGCTCCTACGAGCAGTACTTC. Amino acids: CASSLDRASGFSSYEQYF.

The chain recombines TRBV7-3 with TRBJ2-1; 7 bases match TRBD2. In germline, CDR1 is SGHTA, CDR2 FQGTGA. The CDR3 is 15 amino acids. The trim removed 6 bases at V and 0 bases at J, leaving 5 bases unmatched. CDR3 DNA sequence: TGTGCCAGCAGTGCGGGGACTATCTCCTACAATGAGCAGTTCTTC. Its protein product is CASSAGTISYNEQFF.

The chain has TRBV7-2 and TRBJ2-5; D possibly corresponds to TRBD1 (5 bases). Germline CDR1 is SGHTA and CDR2 is FQGNSA. This CDR3 contains 14 residues. Trimming took 3 bases from V and 4 from J, leaving 12 bases between them. Here the CDR3 DNA reads TGTGCCAGCAGCTTCGGGTACACAGGAGAGACCCAGTACTTC. This gives the protein CASSFGYTGETQYF.

V usage is TRBV5-5 and J usage is TRBJ1-1; D is undetermined. The V gene lost 2 bases and the J gene lost 10 bases, with 15 bases spanning the gap. The germline V gene encodes CDR1 SGHKS and CDR2 YYEKEE (reference sequence). The CDR3 is 13 residues long. CDR3 sequence: CASSLHLDSRAFF. The DNA for the CDR3 is TGTGCCAGCAGCTTACACCTTGACTCGAGAGCTTTCTTT. Combining the CDR3 with reference TRBV5-5 and TRBJ1-1 gives the whole variable domain DAGVTQSPTHLIKTRGQQVTLRCSPISGHKSVSWYQQVLGQGPQFIFQYYEKEERGRGNFPDRFSARQFPNYSSELNVNALLLGDSALYLCASSLHLDSRAFFGQGTRLTVV.

This sequence joins TRBV7-6 and TRBJ2-1, with 8 nucleotides matching TRBD2. V gave up 6 bases and J gave up 9 bases; unmatched junction bases: 13. In germline, CDR1 is SGHVS, CDR2 FNYEAQ. This CDR3 is built from 15 residues. In DNA, the CDR3 is TGTGCCAGCAGTTACGGGACTAGATCCAGTGGTGAGCAGTTCTTC. It yields the protein CASSYGTRSSGEQFF.

V usage is TRBV10-1 and J usage is TRBJ1-1, with unresolved D. The CDR3 has 14 amino acids. CDR1 and CDR2 (germline): WNHNN, SYGVQD (reference sequence). Trimming stripped 0 bases from V and 5 bases from J, with 10 bases between. CDR3 nucleotides: TGCGCCAGCAGTGAGTCGTCCCGGTGGACTGAAGCTTTCTTT. It translates to CASSESSRWTEAFF.

V is TRBV23-1 and J is TRBJ2-3; D is undetermined. TRBV23-1 falls under the ORF class, with uncertain function. The V gene lost 4 bases and the J gene lost 2 bases, with 16 bases spanning the gap. This CDR3 is built from 16 residues. The CDR3 sequence: CASSRRRIDVTDTQYF. CDR3 DNA: TGCGCCAGCAGTCGCCGGAGAATAGACGTCACAGATACGCAGTATTTT.

This clone was detected a few times. The chain couples TRBV12-2 to TRBJ2-3; the D call of TRBD2 is as the table states it, not checked on the DNA. TRBV12-2 is a pseudogene locus. The CDR3 is 18 residues long. Here the CDR3 DNA reads TGTGCAAGTCGCTTCCTTAGCGCCACTAGCGGGGGTGGAGATACGCAGTATTTT. Translated: CASRFLSATSGGGDTQYF.

This chain joins TRBV5-1 and TRBJ1-3, with 7 positions matching TRBD1. The V segment lost 4 bases and the J segment 0 bases; nucleotides outside the gene matches: 7. CDR3 length: 16 residues. CDR1 is SGHRS, CDR2 YFSETQ, per germline. The CDR3 here is CASSIGQVSSGNTIYF. CDR3 nucleotide sequence: TGCGCCAGCAGCATAGGACAGGTCTCCTCTGGAAACACCATATATTTT.

The table lists this clone with a count of one. This chain uses TRBV30 with TRBJ2-1, with 8 bases matching TRBD2. V trimming: 3 bases; J trimming: 14 bases; junction bases outside the gene matches: 6. There are 11 residues in the CDR3. CDR1 GTSNPN and CDR2 SVGIG come from the germline V gene (reference sequence). CDR3 in DNA: TGTGCCTGGAGGAATAGCGGGGAGAAGTTCTTC. It yields the protein CAWRNSGEKFF.